This T cell receptor beta chain was recovered during a study of blood T cell repertoires in COVID-19. Background on the study: The samples span acute and convalescent COVID-19 from the United States, Italy and Spain. T cells, B-cell-depleted T cells, or PBMCs supplied cDNA or gDNA.

The CDR3 runs to 15 residues. V lost 5 bases and J lost 0, with 13 bases in between. In germline, CDR1 is KGHSH, CDR2 LQKENI. Here immunoSEQ multiplex PCR was the method, and the copy in TCRdb shows in-frame clones only, minus some. The sample consists of around 120,000 clones, roughly 79% of them appearing once. V and J are TRBV18 and TRBJ1-1; D perhaps matches TRBD1 (5 bases). The sequenced sample was peripheral blood. The TCR was taken from a man aged 65-85 years with acute or convalescent COVID-19. CDR3 amino acids: CASSFLQAMNTEAFF. The DNA for the CDR3 is TGTGCCAGCTCATTCTTACAGGCGATGAACACTGAAGCTTTCTTT.